Each of the 8 T cell receptor beta chains below was sequenced from the same sample in a study of breast tumors, draining lymph nodes, adjacent tissues. Breast cancer patients provided tissue from their axillary draining lymph nodes. TCRdb reprocessed the multiplex PCR reads with MiXCR, giving one entry per CDR3 protein. The repertoire holds fewer than 150,000 distinct CDR3 sequences, with 20% to 25% as singletons. Sequencing used axillary lymph node tissue. Receptors originate from a female donor with breast cancer. Some clones in this sample may be carry-over from other donors' samples.

This clonotype has ten or more counts. J is TRBJ1-2 and V is TRBV6-1; 9 bases are a match to TRBD1. The V and J ends lost 5 bases and 4 bases, in that order; junction bases with no gene match: 5. The germline gives CDR1 MNHNS, CDR2 SASEGT. CDR3 length: 14 residues. In DNA, the CDR3 is TGTGCCAGCAGTAGGGACAGGGTGATCTATGGCTACACCTTC. Its protein product is CASSRDRVIYGYTF.

This clonotype was detected only a few times. The chain links TRBV30 to TRBJ1-2, with D unclear. The CDR3 spans 11 residues. CDR1 is GTSNPN and CDR2 is SVGIG in the germline V gene (reference sequence). V was cut by 4 bases and J by 7 bases, with 10 bases left in between. In nucleotides, the CDR3 is TGTGCCTGGAATTTCGCAAGTGGCTACACCTTC. This gives the protein CAWNFASGYTF. The full variable domain, completed using reference TRBV30 and TRBJ1-2, is SQTIHQWPATLVQPVGSPLSLECTVEGTSNPNLYWYRQAAGRGLQLLFYSVGIGQISSEVPQNLSASRPQDRQFILSSKKLLLSDSGFYLCAWNFASGYTFGSGTRLTVV.

This clonotype has at least ten counts. The chain has TRBV10-1 and TRBJ2-2, with 7 positions matching TRBD1. CDR3 length: 14 residues. CDR1 is WNHNN and CDR2 is SYGVQD in the germline V gene (reference sequence). Germline trimming cut 6 bases from V and 1 base from J; bases unmatched to any gene: 2. The CDR3 here is CASSRTGNTGELFF. The CDR3 coding sequence is TGCGCCAGCAGCCGGACAGGGAACACCGGGGAGCTGTTTTTT.

At least ten counts were recorded for this clonotype. This chain joins TRBV10-2 and TRBJ1-5, with D possibly matching TRBD1 (6 bases). Per the germline V gene, CDR1 is WSHSY and CDR2 is SAAADI. The CDR3 has 15 residues. Trimming removed 7 bases at V and 2 bases at J, with 15 bases between. The CDR3 DNA sequence: TGCGCCAGCACCACAGGGATATGGCGCAATCAGCCCCAGCATTTT. This codes for CASTTGIWRNQPQHF.

This clonotype was observed at least ten times. V usage is TRBV2 and J usage is TRBJ2-2; 8 bases are shared with TRBD1. The CDR3 is 14 residues long. In germline, CDR1 is SNHLY, CDR2 FYNNEI. Trimming at V came to 10 bases and at J to 3 bases, leaving 7 bases not matched to a gene. Here the CDR3 reads CATSTDRDTGELFF. CDR3 nucleotides: TGTGCCACCTCTACGGACAGGGACACCGGGGAGCTGTTTTTT.

The chain employs TRBV6-6 and TRBJ2-1; unclear D gene. V was trimmed by 6 bases and J by 3 bases, leaving 15 bases between them. Germline lookup yields CDR1 MNHNY and CDR2 SVGAGI (reference sequence). This CDR3 is 15 amino acids long. In nucleotides, the CDR3 is TGTGCCAGCAGAAGACCAGACGCCTTCTACAATGAGCAGTTCTTC. Residues: CASRRPDAFYNEQFF.

This clonotype was seen once. A much larger clone is a single base away; this may be a read error. V is TRBV7-8 and J is TRBJ2-7, with D maybe TRBD2 (7 bases). The CDR3 spans 15 residues. Germline V gene data show CDR1 as SGHVS and CDR2 as FQNEAQ. Deletions cut 0 bases from V and 12 bases from J, with 21 bases between. CDR3 loop: CASSLARGGHPHGYF. The CDR3 bases are TGTGCCAGCAGCTTAGCGAGGGGGGGACACCCCCATGGGTACTTC.

This clonotype was picked up many times. The CDR3 DNA reads as TGTGCCAGTAGTACTCAGACAGGGGGCGAGCAGTACTTC. Protein sequence: CASSTQTGGEQYF. This rearrangement joins TRBV19 to TRBJ2-7; 9 positions match TRBD1. The CDR3 length is 13 residues. V shed 4 bases, J shed 6 bases, and the junction held 4 bases outside the gene matches. Germline-derived CDR1 and CDR2 are LNHDA and SQIVND (reference sequence). Based on the CDR3 plus reference TRBV19 and TRBJ2-7, the full variable domain is DGGITQSPKYLFRKEGQNVTLSCEQNLNHDAMYWYRQDPGQGLRLIYYSQIVNDFQKGDIAEGYSVSREKKESFPLTVTSAQKNPTAFYLCASSTQTGGEQYFGPGTRLTVT.